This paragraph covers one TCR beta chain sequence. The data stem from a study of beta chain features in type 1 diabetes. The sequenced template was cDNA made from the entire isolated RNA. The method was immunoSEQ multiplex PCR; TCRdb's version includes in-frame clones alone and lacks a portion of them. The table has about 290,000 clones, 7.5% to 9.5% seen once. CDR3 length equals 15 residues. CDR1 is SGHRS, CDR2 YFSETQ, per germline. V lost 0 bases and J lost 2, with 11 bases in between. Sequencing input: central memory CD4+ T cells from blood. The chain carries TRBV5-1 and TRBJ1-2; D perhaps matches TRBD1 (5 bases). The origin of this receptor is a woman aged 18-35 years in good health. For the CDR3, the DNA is TGCGCCAGCAGCTTGGGGCAGGGAGGCAACTATGGCTACACCTTC. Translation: CASSLGQGGNYGYTF.